The clone carrying this TCR beta chain was found many times. The antigen is unknown. The CDR3 is made up of 13 amino acids. V lost 7 bases and J 10 bases, leaving 17 bases between the germline ends. The germline CDR1 and CDR2 sequences are ENHRY and SYGVKD. This sample is part of a study of CD8 T cells in ankylosing spondylitis. Whole-study findings and limits: Earlier studies detected some motif variants in reactive arthritis synovial fluid and blood. Blood from ankylosing spondylitis patients appeared to carry a characteristic roughly 8-variant TCR beta motif. Enrichment of disease-linked clones was reportedly significant in matched ankylosing spondylitis synovial fluid.

TCR beta libraries were made by quantitative 5'-RACE with molecular barcodes. One entry per CDR3 protein results from TCRdb running MiXCR on the 5' RACE reads. This repertoire shows 450,000 to 550,000 distinct CDR3 sequences, less than 6% found once; its top ten account for roughly 3.3%. The source material was blood, either unsorted or a sorted T cell fraction (not recorded which). This TCR was sampled from a male donor with ankylosing spondylitis. The chain is built from TRBV10-3 and TRBJ2-1, with D possibly called TRBD1 or TRBD2 (5 bases each). The CDR3 protein is CAIKGRGEDEQFF. In DNA form, the CDR3 reads TGTGCCATCAAAGGACGAGGGGAAGACGAGCAGTTCTTC.